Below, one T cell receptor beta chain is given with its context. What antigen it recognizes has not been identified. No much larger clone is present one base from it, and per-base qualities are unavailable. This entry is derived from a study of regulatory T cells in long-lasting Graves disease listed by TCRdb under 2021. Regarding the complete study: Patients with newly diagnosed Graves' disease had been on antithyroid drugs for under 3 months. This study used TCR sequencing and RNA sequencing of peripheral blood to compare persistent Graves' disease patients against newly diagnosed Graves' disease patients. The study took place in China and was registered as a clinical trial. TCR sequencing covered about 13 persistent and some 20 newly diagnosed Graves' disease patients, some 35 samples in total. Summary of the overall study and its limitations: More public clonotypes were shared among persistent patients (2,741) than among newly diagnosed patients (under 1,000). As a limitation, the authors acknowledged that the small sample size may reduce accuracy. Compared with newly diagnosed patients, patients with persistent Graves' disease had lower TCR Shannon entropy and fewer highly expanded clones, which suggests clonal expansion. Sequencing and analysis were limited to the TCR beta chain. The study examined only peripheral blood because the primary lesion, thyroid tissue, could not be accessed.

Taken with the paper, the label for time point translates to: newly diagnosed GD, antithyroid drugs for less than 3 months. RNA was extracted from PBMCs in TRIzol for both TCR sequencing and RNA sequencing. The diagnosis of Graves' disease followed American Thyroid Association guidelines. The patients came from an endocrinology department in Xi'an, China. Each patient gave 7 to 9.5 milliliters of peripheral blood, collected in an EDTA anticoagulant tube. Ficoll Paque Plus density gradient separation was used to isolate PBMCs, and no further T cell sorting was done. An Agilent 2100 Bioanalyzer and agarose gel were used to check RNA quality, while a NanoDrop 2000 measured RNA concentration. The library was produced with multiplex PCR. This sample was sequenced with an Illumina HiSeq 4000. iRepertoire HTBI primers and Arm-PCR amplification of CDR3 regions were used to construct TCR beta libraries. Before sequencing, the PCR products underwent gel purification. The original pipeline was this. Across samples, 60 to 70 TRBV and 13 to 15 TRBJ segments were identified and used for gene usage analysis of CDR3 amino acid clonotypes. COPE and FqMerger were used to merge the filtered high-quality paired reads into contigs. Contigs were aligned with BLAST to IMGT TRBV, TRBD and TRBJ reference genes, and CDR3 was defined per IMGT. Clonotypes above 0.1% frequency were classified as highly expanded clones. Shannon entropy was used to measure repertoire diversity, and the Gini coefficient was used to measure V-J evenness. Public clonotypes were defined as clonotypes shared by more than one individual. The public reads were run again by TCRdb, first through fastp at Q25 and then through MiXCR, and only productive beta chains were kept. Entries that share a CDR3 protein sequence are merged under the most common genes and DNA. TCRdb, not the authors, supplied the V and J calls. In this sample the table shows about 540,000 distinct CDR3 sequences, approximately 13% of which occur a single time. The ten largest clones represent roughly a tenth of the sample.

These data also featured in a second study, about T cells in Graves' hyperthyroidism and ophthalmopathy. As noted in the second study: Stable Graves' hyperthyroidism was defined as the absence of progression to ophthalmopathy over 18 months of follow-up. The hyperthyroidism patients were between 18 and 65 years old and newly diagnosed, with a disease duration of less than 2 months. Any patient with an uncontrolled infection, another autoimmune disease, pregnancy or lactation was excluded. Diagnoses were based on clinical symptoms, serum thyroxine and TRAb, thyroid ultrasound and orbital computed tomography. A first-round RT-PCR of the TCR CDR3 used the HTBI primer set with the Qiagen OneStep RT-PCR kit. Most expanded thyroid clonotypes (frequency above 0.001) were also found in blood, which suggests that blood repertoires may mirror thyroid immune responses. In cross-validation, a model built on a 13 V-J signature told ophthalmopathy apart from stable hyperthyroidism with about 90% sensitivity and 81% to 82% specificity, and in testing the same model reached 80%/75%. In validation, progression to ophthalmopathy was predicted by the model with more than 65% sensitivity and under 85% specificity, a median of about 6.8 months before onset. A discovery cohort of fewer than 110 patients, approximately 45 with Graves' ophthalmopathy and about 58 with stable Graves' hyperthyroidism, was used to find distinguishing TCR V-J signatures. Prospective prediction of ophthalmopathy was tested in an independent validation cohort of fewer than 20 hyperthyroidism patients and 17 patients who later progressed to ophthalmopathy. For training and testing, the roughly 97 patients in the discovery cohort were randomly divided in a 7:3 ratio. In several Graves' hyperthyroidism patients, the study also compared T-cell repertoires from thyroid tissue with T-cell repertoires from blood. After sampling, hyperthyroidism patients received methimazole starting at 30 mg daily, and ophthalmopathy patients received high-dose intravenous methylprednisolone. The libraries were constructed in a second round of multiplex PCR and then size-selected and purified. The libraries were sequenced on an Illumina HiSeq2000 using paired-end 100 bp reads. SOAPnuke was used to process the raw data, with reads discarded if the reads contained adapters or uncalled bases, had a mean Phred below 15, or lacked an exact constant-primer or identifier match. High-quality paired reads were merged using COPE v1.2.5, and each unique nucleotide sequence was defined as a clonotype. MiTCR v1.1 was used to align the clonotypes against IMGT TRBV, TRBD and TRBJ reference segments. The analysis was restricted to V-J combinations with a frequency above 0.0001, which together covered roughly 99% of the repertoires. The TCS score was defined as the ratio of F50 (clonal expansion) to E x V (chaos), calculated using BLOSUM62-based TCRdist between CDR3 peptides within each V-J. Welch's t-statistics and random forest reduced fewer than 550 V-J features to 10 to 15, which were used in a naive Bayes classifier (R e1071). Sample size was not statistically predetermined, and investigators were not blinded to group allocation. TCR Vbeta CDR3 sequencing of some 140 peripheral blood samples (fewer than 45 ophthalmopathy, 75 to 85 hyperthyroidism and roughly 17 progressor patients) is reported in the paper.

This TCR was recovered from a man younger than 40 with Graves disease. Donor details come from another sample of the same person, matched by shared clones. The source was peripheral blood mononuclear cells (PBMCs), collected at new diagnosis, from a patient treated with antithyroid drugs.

CDR3 loop: CASSGLAGPQLAKNIQYF. The nucleotides read TGTGCCAGCAGCGGACTAGCGGGCCCCCAACTAGCCAAAAACATTCAGTACTTC. Recombination linked TRBV7-2 to TRBJ2-4; 11 central bases correspond to TRBD2. Compared with germline, V lacks 5 bases and J lacks 0 bases; bases without a gene match: 9. The CDR3 runs 18 residues from the cysteine to the phenylalanine. Here the CDR3 DNA is all that survives: 54 bases in frame from base 1. Per the germline V gene, SGHTA is the CDR1 and FQGNSA is the CDR2.